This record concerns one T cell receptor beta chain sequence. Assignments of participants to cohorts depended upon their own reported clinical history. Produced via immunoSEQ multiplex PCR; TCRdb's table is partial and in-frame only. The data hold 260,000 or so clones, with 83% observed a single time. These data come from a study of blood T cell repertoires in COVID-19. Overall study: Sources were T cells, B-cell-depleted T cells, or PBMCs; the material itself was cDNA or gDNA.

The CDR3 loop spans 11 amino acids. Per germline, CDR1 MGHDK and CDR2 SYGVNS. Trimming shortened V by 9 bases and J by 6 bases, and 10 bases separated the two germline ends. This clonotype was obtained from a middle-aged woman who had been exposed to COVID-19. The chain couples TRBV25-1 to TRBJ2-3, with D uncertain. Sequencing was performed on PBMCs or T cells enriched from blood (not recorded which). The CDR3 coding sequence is TGTGCCAGTCGGCTCGGGGATACGCAGTATTTT. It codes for CASRLGDTQYF.